Presented here are 25 T cell receptor beta chains from one specimen sequenced in a study of type 1 regulatory T cells. Study-wide results and limits: Compared with non-Tr1 cells, Tr1 cells showed a narrower TCR repertoire.

Using its own MiXCR run on the reads, TCRdb lists one record per CDR3 protein. Here the sample spans about 69,000 distinct CDR3 sequences, 20% to 25% being singletons. What these receptors recognize is not known. The sample comprised cultured type 1 regulatory T (Tr1) cells, either the whole culture or a sorted fraction (not recorded which). The receptor set was obtained from a human donor in good health.

Only a few counts were recorded for this clonotype. The chain combines TRBV24-1 with TRBJ2-1; possibly TRBD1 or TRBD2 for D (6 bases each). Germline V gives CDR1 KGHDR, CDR2 SFDVKD. The CDR3 is made up of 13 amino acids. Trimming removed 9 bases at V and 6 bases at J, with 14 bases between. CDR3: CATGGGGINEQFF. The CDR3 DNA reads as TGTGCCACCGGAGGAGGGGGTATCAATGAGCAGTTCTTC.

The rearrangement links TRBV29-1 to TRBJ2-6; no clear D gene. The CDR3 is 14 amino acids. Germline V gene sequence: CDR1 SQVTM, CDR2 ANQGSEA. V shed 5 bases and J shed 4 bases, with 12 bases lying between them. CDR3 DNA sequence: TGCAGCGTTTCAGGTCCCGTGGGGGCCAACGTCCTGACTTTC. Protein product: CSVSGPVGANVLTF.

This clonotype was observed a handful of times. This chain links TRBV5-4 with TRBJ2-7; 7 nucleotides align to TRBD2. The CDR3 contains 16 residues. V lost 3 bases, J lost 6 bases, and 15 bases stayed unmatched. Germline lookup yields CDR1 SGHNT and CDR2 YYREEE (reference sequence). The CDR3 sequence: CASSSRVGGSFVEQYF. The CDR3 DNA is TGTGCCAGCAGCTCCAGAGTTGGCGGGAGTTTCGTCGAGCAGTACTTC.

The V call is TRBV9, the J call TRBJ1-1; D gene ambiguous. Per the germline V gene, CDR1 is SGDLS and CDR2 is YYNGEE. Trimming cost V 0 bases and J 5 bases, with 8 bases left between them. This CDR3 has 13 amino acids. CDR3 residues: CASSVDLMTEAFF. In nucleotides, the CDR3 is TGTGCCAGCAGCGTAGATTTGATGACTGAAGCTTTCTTT.

In this sample, this clonotype turned up a few times. The V gene is TRBV20-1, the J gene TRBJ2-1; TRBD2 aligns across 14 bases. Per germline, CDR1 DFQATT and CDR2 SNEGSKA (reference sequence). With 5 bases clipped from V and 5 bases from J, the junction kept 2 bases outside the gene matches. The CDR3 is 14 residues long. The CDR3 loop reads CSARLAGGHNEQFF. Here the CDR3 DNA reads TGCAGTGCTCGACTAGCGGGAGGGCACAATGAGCAGTTCTTC.

J is TRBJ2-1 and V is TRBV19; D possibly corresponds to TRBD1 (6 bases). The germline V gene encodes CDR1 LNHDA and CDR2 SQIVND (reference sequence). There are 14 residues in the CDR3. V was pared by 5 bases and J by 7 bases, with 15 bases between. The CDR3 DNA reads as TGTGCCAGTAGTTGGGGGCTACGGAGGAATGAGCAGTTCTTC. Translation: CASSWGLRRNEQFF.

This clonotype was observed a few times. The V gene is TRBV28, the J gene TRBJ2-7; the D gene is possibly TRBD1 (5 bases). The V end lost 3 bases, the J end lost 6 bases, and 18 bases lay between the germline ends. The CDR3 consists of 15 residues. Germline CDR1 is MDHEN and CDR2 is SYDVKM. The CDR3 here is CASSLVGAGQLEQYF. Written as DNA, the CDR3 is TGTGCCAGCAGTTTGGTTGGTGCAGGGCAGCTCGAGCAGTACTTC.

The genes are TRBV14 and TRBJ2-2; perhaps TRBD2 as D (5 bases). Germline CDR1 is SGHDN and CDR2 is FVKESK. The CDR3 covers 15 residues. Deletions cut 2 bases from V and 1 base from J, with 8 bases between. In DNA, the CDR3 is TGTGCCAGCAGCCAAAGGGCGGGGAACACCGGGGAGCTGTTTTTT. Translation gives CASSQRAGNTGELFF.

The chain is built from TRBV20-1 and TRBJ2-5; D is perhaps TRBD2 (5 bases). Germline V lookup: CDR1 DFQATT, CDR2 SNEGSKA (reference sequence). Trimming pared 3 bases from V and 2 bases from J, leaving 13 bases between. The length of the CDR3 is 14 residues. As DNA, the CDR3 is TGCAGTGCTAGGGAAGCGGTAACTCAAGAGACCCAGTACTTC. This encodes CSAREAVTQETQYF.

Note on this clonotype: The final CDR3 position lacks the conserved phenylalanine or tryptophan, pointing to a likely read error. This sequence joins TRBV29-1 and TRBJ2-5; no clear D. The CDR3 length is 12 residues. V lost 4 bases and J 3 bases, leaving 9 bases between the germline ends. Per the germline V gene, CDR1 is SQVTM and CDR2 is ANQGSEA. The CDR3 DNA reads TGCAGCGTTGCTCAAGGGAAAGAGACCCAGTACGGC. Translated: CSVAQGKETQYG.

This rearrangement joins TRBV3-1 to TRBJ1-2, with a possible D match to TRBD1 (5 bases). V lost 1 base, J lost 6 bases, and 12 bases lay in between. The V gene's germline CDR1 is LGHDT and CDR2 YNNKEL (reference sequence). The CDR3 spans 14 residues. CDR3 sequence reads: CASSQAGRENGYTF. The CDR3 region has the DNA TGTGCCAGCAGCCAAGCGGGCAGGGAGAATGGCTACACCTTC.

This chain uses TRBV5-4 with TRBJ2-2; the match to TRBD2 covers 9 bases. The trim removed 6 bases at V and 5 bases at J, leaving 5 bases unmatched. CDR3 length: 14 residues. Germline CDR1 reads SGHNT; CDR2 reads YYREEE (reference sequence). CDR3 in amino acids: CASKTSGGTGELFF. The CDR3 coding sequence is TGTGCCAGCAAGACTAGCGGAGGGACCGGGGAGCTGTTTTTT. The full variable domain, its missing parts supplied by reference TRBV5-4 and TRBJ2-2, is ETGVTQSPTHLIKTRGQQVTLRCSSQSGHNTVSWYQQALGQGPQFIFQYYREEENGRGNFPPRFSGLQFPNYSSELNVNALELDDSALYLCASKTSGGTGELFFGEGSRLTVL.

Many counts were recorded for this clonotype. The V gene is TRBV11-2, the J gene TRBJ2-5, with D unresolved. Trimming left V 5 bases short and J 5 bases short, with 9 bases between. CDR3 length: 12 amino acids. Germline CDR1 is SGHAT and CDR2 is FQNNGV. CDR3 residues: CASSQYGETQYF. DNA of the CDR3: TGTGCCAGCAGCCAGTACGGGGAGACCCAGTACTTC.

The rearrangement uses TRBV27 and TRBJ1-1; 8 nucleotides agree with TRBD1. Germline CDR1 MNHEY, CDR2 SMNVEV (reference sequence). Trimming took 6 bases from V and 3 from J; bases not matched to a gene: 12. The CDR3 loop spans 16 amino acids. The chain's CDR3 is CASSQDRAILDTEAFF. CDR3 nucleotide sequence: TGTGCCAGCAGCCAGGACAGGGCAATTCTCGACACTGAAGCTTTCTTT.

This clonotype was counted at least ten times. The chain joins TRBV6-5 to TRBJ2-3; the D gene is possibly TRBD2 (6 bases). This CDR3 has 15 amino acids. Between the trimmed V and J ends, which lost 4 bases and 4 bases, there was a span of 15 bases. Germline assignment: CDR1 MNHEY and CDR2 SVGAGI. In DNA form, the CDR3 reads TGTGCCAGCAGTTCCTCGGGAGTAGGCGCAGATACGCAGTATTTT. It yields the protein CASSSSGVGADTQYF.

This clonotype rates as medium-sized. V and J are TRBV5-1 and TRBJ2-5, with D tentatively TRBD1 (6 bases). V was shortened by 4 bases and J by 1 base, with 17 bases between the two germline ends. Per germline, CDR1 SGHRS and CDR2 YFSETQ. The length of the CDR3 is 16 residues. CDR3: CASSGAVDRAQETQYF. The CDR3 nucleotides read TGCGCCAGCAGCGGCGCAGTGGACAGAGCCCAAGAGACCCAGTACTTC.

CDR3 region: CASSLESGQPQHF. In nucleotides, the CDR3 is TGTGCCAGCAGCTTAGAGTCAGGTCAGCCCCAGCATTTT. V gene TRBV7-2 combines with J gene TRBJ1-5; D gene unclear. Germline CDR1 SGHTA, CDR2 FQGNSA. With 1 base removed from V and 6 bases from J, the gap between germline ends came to 7 bases. The CDR3 covers 13 residues.

Concerning this clonotype itself: One end of the junction fails to match germline, which may point to a read error. The chain carries TRBV7-9 and TRBJ2-3; 9 nucleotides align to TRBD1. The CDR3 covers 17 residues. The V gene's germline CDR1 is SEHNR and CDR2 FQNEAQ (reference sequence). This CDR3 is CASSSPIDRGRTDMQYF. The DNA for the CDR3 is TGTGCCAGCAGCTCGCCCATCGACAGGGGGAGGACAGATATGCAGTATTTT.

This clonotype was seen more than once but under ten times. CDR3 DNA sequence: TGTGCCAGCAGCTCCCAGATAACTGGGGCCAACGTCCTGACTTTC. Its protein is CASSSQITGANVLTF. The chain combines TRBV7-2 with TRBJ2-6; D is undetermined. The CDR3 is 15 residues long. Germline V lookup: CDR1 SGHTA, CDR2 FQGNSA. V lost 4 bases, J lost 2 bases, and 9 bases lay in between. The full variable domain, its missing parts supplied by reference TRBV7-2 and TRBJ2-6, is GAGVSQSPSNKVTEKGKDVELRCDPISGHTALYWYRQSLGQGLEFLIYFQGNSAPDKSGLPSDRFSAERTGGSVSTLTIQRTQQEDSAVYLCASSSQITGANVLTFGAGSRLTVL.

In this sample, this clonotype turned up many times. The rearrangement links TRBV30 to TRBJ2-3; 10 bases agree with TRBD2. This CDR3 has 17 residues. V lost 3 bases and J lost 0; bases outside the gene matches: 9. The germline V gene encodes CDR1 GTSNPN and CDR2 SVGIG (reference sequence). Written as DNA, the CDR3 is TGTGCCTGGAGGGCTAGCCGGACTAGCGGTAGCACAGATACGCAGTATTTT. It codes for CAWRASRTSGSTDTQYF. The full variable domain, in which reference TRBV30 and TRBJ2-3 provide the parts outside the CDR3, is SQTIHQWPATLVQPVGSPLSLECTVEGTSNPNLYWYRQAAGRGLQLLFYSVGIGQISSEVPQNLSASRPQDRQFILSSKKLLLSDSGFYLCAWRASRTSGSTDTQYFGPGTRLTVL.

This clonotype came up a few times. The junction does not match germline at one end; this may be a read error. The genes are TRBV7-7 and TRBJ1-6, with no clear D. From germline, CDR1 is SSHAT and CDR2 FNYEAQ (reference sequence). CDR3 length equals 13 residues. CDR3 sequence reads: CASSLLEGSPLHF. CDR3 sequence (DNA): TGTGCTAGCAGCTTACTTGAGGGATCACCCCTCCACTTT.

The chain joins TRBV24-1 to TRBJ2-3; no clear D. The CDR3 sequence is 14 residues long. The V gene's germline CDR1 is KGHDR and CDR2 SFDVKD. V was clipped by 4 bases and J by 5 bases, with 12 bases between them. CDR3 bases: TGTGCCACCAGTGACACAAGGTCTGGAGATACGCAGTATTTT. Protein: CATSDTRSGDTQYF.

In regard to this clonotype: This could be a read error, since a much larger clone is one nucleotide away. The rearrangement joins TRBV20-1 to TRBJ2-7, with D maybe TRBD2 (6 bases). The germline V and J ends were trimmed by 8 bases and 2 bases, with 19 bases remaining between them. Germline V gene lookup returns CDR1 DFQATT and CDR2 SNEGSKA (reference sequence). The CDR3 consists of 14 residues. The CDR3 coding sequence is TGCAGTACCCATCCTAGCGACCAAGCCTACGAGCAGTACTTC. This sequence encodes CSTHPSDQAYEQYF.

This clonotype appeared a few times. The chain carries TRBV30 and TRBJ1-1, with no clear D. The CDR3 runs 13 residues. Trimming cost V 2 bases and J 1 base, with 8 bases left between them. Germline V gene data show CDR1 as GTSNPN and CDR2 as SVGIG (reference sequence). CDR3 DNA: TGTGCCTGGAGTAAGAATAGGAACACTGAAGCTTTCTTT. Residues: CAWSKNRNTEAFF. The whole variable domain, filled in from reference TRBV30 and TRBJ1-1, reads SQTIHQWPATLVQPVGSPLSLECTVEGTSNPNLYWYRQAAGRGLQLLFYSVGIGQISSEVPQNLSASRPQDRQFILSSKKLLLSDSGFYLCAWSKNRNTEAFFGQGTRLTVV.

The V and J genes are TRBV20-1 and TRBJ2-3; 10 nucleotides match TRBD2. V was clipped by 0 bases and J by 0 bases; unmatched bases: 0. The CDR3 covers 15 residues. CDR1 and CDR2 (germline): DFQATT, SNEGSKA (reference sequence). In nucleotides, the CDR3 is TGCAGTGCTAGAGAGACTAGCGGGAGCACAGATACGCAGTATTTT. Translating gives CSARETSGSTDTQYF.